The clone carrying this TCR beta chain was observed many times. The sample belongs to a study of T cells in Graves' hyperthyroidism and ophthalmopathy. Amplification targeted TCR beta CDR3 regions from RNA transcripts. The study used the HTBI primer set for a first-round RT-PCR of the TCR CDR3. TCRdb analysed the multiplex PCR reads with MiXCR anew, one entry per CDR3 protein. The sample lists about 640,000 distinct CDR3 sequences, less than 25% seen once, with 34% in the top ten. Trimming took 6 bases from V and 0 from J, leaving 11 bases between them. CDR1 is MDHEN, CDR2 SYDVKM, per germline. The CDR3 runs to 14 residues.

The V gene is TRBV28, the J gene TRBJ1-1, with D hard to call. Sample: blood. The receptor comes from a man younger than 45 with Graves' ophthalmopathy. The CDR3 reads CASRFKAMNTEAFF. CDR3 sequence (DNA): TGTGCCAGCAGGTTTAAGGCCATGAACACTGAAGCTTTCTTT.